The 21 T cell receptor beta chains presented below share a single source sample, sequenced in a study of CD8 T cells in ankylosing spondylitis. Points from the study as a whole: Characteristic of ankylosing spondylitis blood, it appeared, was a TCR beta motif comprising roughly eight highly homologous variants.

TCRdb used MiXCR to reprocess the 5' RACE reads, holding one entry per CDR3 protein. The profile shows some 220,000 distinct CDR3 sequences, 7% to 8% of them singletons. No cognate antigen is known for these TCRs. Sequencing input: blood, either unsorted or a sorted T cell fraction (not recorded which). These TCRs come from a male donor with ankylosing spondylitis.

This clonotype was observed many times. V gene TRBV20-1 combines with J gene TRBJ1-1; D unclear. The germline V gene has CDR1 DFQATT and CDR2 SNEGSKA (reference sequence). The germline V and J ends were trimmed by 5 bases and 6 bases, with 10 bases remaining between them. The CDR3 is made up of 11 amino acids. This chain's CDR3 is CSAPGVAEAFF. The CDR3 nucleotides read TGCAGTGCTCCGGGAGTAGCTGAAGCTTTCTTT.

This clonotype appeared many times. The rearrangement uses TRBV12-3 or TRBV12-4 and TRBJ1-2, with a weak D call TRBD1 (6 bases). CDR3 size: 14 residues. V lost 6 bases and J 2 bases, leaving 13 bases between the germline ends. CDR3 residues: CASRGLDRNYGYTF. The CDR3 DNA reads as TGTGCCAGCAGGGGCTTAGACAGGAACTATGGCTACACCTTC.

This chain links TRBV6-2 or TRBV6-3 with TRBJ2-7; D gene ambiguous. CDR3 length: 12 amino acids. The V gene's germline CDR1 is MNHEY and CDR2 SVGEGT. Deletions cut 7 bases from V and 3 bases from J, with 10 bases between. CDR3 coding DNA: TGTGCCAGCAAAAGCCTCCTCTACGAGCAGTACTTC. Translated, it gives CASKSLLYEQYF.

This clonotype has more than one count but fewer than ten. CDR3 sequence: CASSPGANQPQHF. The CDR3, as DNA: TGTGCCAGCAGTCCAGGGGCCAATCAGCCCCAGCATTTT. The gene calls are TRBV6-1 and TRBJ1-5, with D possibly matching TRBD1 (6 bases). The CDR3 length is 13 residues. Germline V lookup: CDR1 MNHNS, CDR2 SASEGT. Trimming pared 5 bases from V and 3 bases from J, leaving 8 bases between.

This clonotype showed up many times. This sequence joins TRBV30 and TRBJ2-3; 9 nucleotides agree with TRBD1. Trimming removed 1 base from V and 15 bases from J; junction bases left unmatched: 5. The germline gives CDR1 GTSNPN, CDR2 SVGIG (reference sequence). This CDR3 is 11 amino acids long. The chain's CDR3 is CAWSAGTGKYF. Written as DNA, the CDR3 is TGTGCCTGGAGTGCCGGGACAGGGAAATATTTT.

This clonotype was detected only a few times. This chain connects TRBV12-3 or TRBV12-4 to TRBJ2-7; weak D call: TRBD2 (5 bases). V lost 3 bases and J lost 2, with 14 bases in between. This CDR3 is 15 amino acids long. This CDR3 reads CASSLGSPNPYEQYF. CDR3 sequence (DNA): TGTGCCAGCAGTTTGGGGAGTCCCAACCCCTACGAGCAGTACTTC.

This clonotype was picked up many times. The chain recombines TRBV28 with TRBJ2-7; TRBD1 aligns across 7 bases. Germline V gives CDR1 MDHEN, CDR2 SYDVKM. This CDR3 is 15 amino acids long. The V gene end was trimmed by 5 bases and the J gene end by 0 bases; junction bases not matched to a gene: 7. The CDR3 nucleotides are TGTGCCAGCAGTATGGGACAGTCGCGCTCCTACGAGCAGTACTTC. It specifies CASSMGQSRSYEQYF.

This clonotype came up a few times. The chain recombines TRBV20-1 with TRBJ2-3, with 8 bases that match TRBD2. Unmatched junction bases numbered 0, after V lost 3 bases and J lost 4 bases. This CDR3 contains 12 residues. CDR1 DFQATT and CDR2 SNEGSKA come from the germline V gene (reference sequence). The CDR3: CSASGRADTQYF. CDR3 bases: TGCAGTGCTAGCGGGAGGGCAGATACGCAGTATTTT.

This clonotype was seen repeatedly, ten times or more. The V gene is TRBV5-5, the J gene TRBJ2-4; a weak D match, TRBD1 (6 bases). This CDR3 comprises 16 residues. Trimming left V 4 bases short and J 4 bases short, with 18 bases between. Germline V lookup: CDR1 SGHKS, CDR2 YYEKEE (reference sequence). This chain's CDR3 is CASSPIWGLLKNIQYF. The DNA for the CDR3 is TGTGCCAGCAGCCCTATCTGGGGGCTCCTTAAAAACATTCAGTACTTC. Full variable domain (rest looked up from reference TRBV5-5 and TRBJ2-4): DAGVTQSPTHLIKTRGQQVTLRCSPISGHKSVSWYQQVLGQGPQFIFQYYEKEERGRGNFPDRFSARQFPNYSSELNVNALLLGDSALYLCASSPIWGLLKNIQYFGAGTRLSVL.

This clonotype turned up a few times. V gene TRBV20-1 combines with J gene TRBJ1-5; 7 nucleotides agree with TRBD1. CDR1 DFQATT and CDR2 SNEGSKA come from the germline V gene (reference sequence). The CDR3 runs to 14 residues. Germline trimming cut 5 bases from V and 3 bases from J; bases unmatched to any gene: 7. CDR3 coding DNA: TGCAGTGCTTCCGACAGGGACTTCAATCAGCCCCAGCATTTT. Translating gives CSASDRDFNQPQHF.

This clonotype was detected many times. This chain connects TRBV4-3 to TRBJ2-1; D gene unclear. Germline CDR1 reads LGHNA; CDR2 reads YSLEER. Between the trimmed V and J ends, which lost 3 bases and 9 bases, there was a span of 15 bases. The CDR3 spans 14 residues. As DNA, the CDR3 is TGCGCCAGCAGCCACCTAAAAGGGCATGTTGAGCAGTTCTTC. This codes for CASSHLKGHVEQFF.

This clonotype was detected only a few times. The chain recombines TRBV19 with TRBJ1-6; D gene ambiguous. The CDR3 spans 15 residues. The V end lost 1 base, the J end lost 6 bases, and 10 bases lay between the germline ends. The germline CDR1 and CDR2 sequences are LNHDA and SQIVND (reference sequence). The CDR3 nucleotides read TGTGCCAGTAGTATAGCGGCGGTAGTTAATTCACCCCTCCACTTT. This sequence encodes CASSIAAVVNSPLHF.

This clonotype was detected ten times or more. This chain joins TRBV27 and TRBJ1-4, with D possibly matching TRBD1 (6 bases). The CDR3 spans 15 residues. V lost 4 bases and J 3 bases, leaving 12 bases between the germline ends. From germline, CDR1 is MNHEY and CDR2 SMNVEV (reference sequence). Here the CDR3 DNA reads TGTGCCAGCAGTTCCGGGGGCGAAGCTAATGAAAAACTGTTTTTT. Encoded protein: CASSSGGEANEKLFF.

This clonotype was picked up many times. This rearrangement joins TRBV4-1 to TRBJ2-3; 7 bases match TRBD1. This CDR3 contains 12 residues. V lost 6 bases, J lost 10 bases, and 7 bases stayed unmatched. Germline loops: CDR1 MGHRA, CDR2 YSYEKL. Here the CDR3 DNA reads TGCGCCAGCAGTTCCGGACAGGTTGCGCAGTATTTT. This translates into CASSSGQVAQYF.

The rearrangement links TRBV7-9 to TRBJ1-4, with D possibly TRBD1 on 6 matching bases. CDR3 length: 16 amino acids. V was shortened by 5 bases and J by 3 bases, with 16 bases between the two germline ends. CDR1 is SEHNR, CDR2 FQNEAQ, per germline (reference sequence). The CDR3 DNA reads TGTGCCAGCAGCCGACGAATCGACAGGTCTAATGAAAAACTGTTTTTT. This gives the protein CASSRRIDRSNEKLFF.

In this sample, this clonotype turned up many times. This chain uses TRBV7-8 with TRBJ2-3; D not certain. Trimming took off 3 bases at V and 2 bases at J, with 15 bases between the two ends. Per germline, CDR1 SGHVS and CDR2 FQNEAQ. The CDR3 is 16 residues long. DNA of the CDR3: TGTGCCAGCAGCTTTCCGGAAGAAAAGACCACAGATACGCAGTATTTT. Its translation: CASSFPEEKTTDTQYF.

There are many counts of this clonotype. This sequence joins TRBV27 and TRBJ2-7, with D possibly TRBD1 on 5 matching bases. The CDR3 length is 13 residues. Per the germline V gene, CDR1 is MNHEY and CDR2 is SMNVEV (reference sequence). V was clipped by 3 bases and J by 10 bases, with 16 bases between them. This chain's CDR3 is CASSLSRASSQYF. The CDR3 DNA follows: TGTGCCAGCAGTTTGTCCAGGGCGTCCTCCCAGTACTTC.

This clonotype has at least ten counts. The rearrangement links TRBV6-1 to TRBJ2-5; D is unresolved. V lost 6 bases and J 5 bases, leaving 16 bases between the germline ends. Germline CDR1 MNHNS, CDR2 SASEGT. This CDR3 comprises 14 residues. The CDR3 DNA sequence: TGTGCCAGCAGCGATCGATACAGTCGGGAGACCCAGTACTTC. Its protein is CASSDRYSRETQYF.

This clonotype was detected ten times or more. The chain recombines TRBV6-1 with TRBJ2-2; 10 nucleotides agree with TRBD2. The ends lost 8 bases at V and 5 bases at J; junction bases unmatched: 2. In germline, CDR1 is MNHNS, CDR2 SASEGT. CDR3 length: 13 amino acids. The CDR3 DNA reads as TGTGCCAGCGGACTAGCGGAAACCGGGGAGCTGTTTTTT. This codes for CASGLAETGELFF.

This clonotype appeared many times. The gene calls are TRBV28 and TRBJ1-5; D not certain. This CDR3 spans 15 amino acids. Trimming took off 2 bases at V and 7 bases at J, with 15 bases between the two ends. CDR1 and CDR2 from the germline V gene are MDHEN and SYDVKM. CDR3 nucleotide sequence: TGTGCCAGCAGTTTACTCGGGTTCGCAAGGCAGCCCCAGCATTTT. This codes for CASSLLGFARQPQHF.

There are many counts of this clonotype. This chain uses TRBV7-9 with TRBJ2-3, with no clear D. Germline V CDR1 and CDR2: SEHNR, FQNEAQ (reference sequence). V gave up 7 bases and J gave up 4 bases, with 15 bases separating them. The CDR3 is 14 residues long. CDR3 DNA sequence: TGTGCCAGCACCTCCCCTCTCCCCGCAGATACGCAGTATTTT. It codes for CASTSPLPADTQYF. Looking up the rest from reference TRBV7-9 and TRBJ2-3 gives the full variable domain: DTGVSQNPRHKITKRGQNVTFRCDPISEHNRLYWYRQTLGQGPEFLTYFQNEAQLEKSRLLSDRFSAERPKGSFSTLEIQRTEQGDSAMYLCASTSPLPADTQYFGPGTRLTVL.